The 26 T cell receptor beta chains given below trace back to one sample, sequenced in a study of T cell responses to AZD1222 COVID-19 vaccine. TCRdb's table, derived via immunoSEQ multiplex PCR, lists solely in-frame clones and lacks some. The sample records roughly 56,000 clones, 80% to 90% being singletons. Source: peripheral blood, taken on day 0 of AZD1222 vaccination. The receptors here all came from an adult in good health.

This chain links TRBV12-3 or TRBV12-4 with TRBJ1-1, with D possibly being TRBD1 (6 bases). This CDR3 region has 13 residues. Trimming cost V 5 bases and J 8 bases, with 15 bases left between them. The CDR3 DNA sequence: TGTGCCAGCAGTCAATTGGACAGAGAAGAAGCTTTCTTT. It translates to CASSQLDREEAFF.

The J gene is TRBJ2-1, the V gene TRBV10-3; D might be TRBD1 (6 bases). Trimming took 5 bases from V and 7 from J, leaving 18 bases between them. Germline values: CDR1 ENHRY, CDR2 SYGVKD. The length of the CDR3 is 15 residues. The DNA for the CDR3 is TGTGCCATCAGTCATACGCCAGGGGAGTTTAATGAGCAGTTCTTC. As protein: CAISHTPGEFNEQFF.

The rearrangement uses TRBV19 and TRBJ1-1; a possible D gene is TRBD1 (5 bases). The CDR3 runs to 15 residues. The V end lost 4 bases, the J end lost 1 base, and 13 bases lay between the germline ends. Germline V gene lookup returns CDR1 LNHDA and CDR2 SQIVND (reference sequence). The CDR3 reads CASSTPGRGNTEAFF. The DNA of the CDR3 is TGTGCCAGTAGTACCCCAGGGAGAGGGAACACTGAAGCTTTCTTT.

This chain uses TRBV3-1 (or the pseudogene TRBV3-2) with TRBJ2-7; D remains ambiguous. Trimming left V 1 base short and J 3 bases short, with 19 bases between. In germline, CDR1 is LGHDT, CDR2 YNNKEL (reference sequence). This CDR3 comprises 17 residues. The CDR3 protein is CASSQASFGPSDYEQYF. The CDR3 bases are TGTGCCAGCAGCCAAGCCTCGTTTGGACCCTCGGACTACGAGCAGTACTTC.

This sequence joins TRBV28 and TRBJ1-6; 9 nucleotides line up with TRBD1. The CDR3 runs 19 residues. The germline V gene encodes CDR1 MDHEN and CDR2 SYDVKM. The J segment lost 0 bases and the V segment lost 6 bases, leaving 12 bases of the junction unmatched. The CDR3 loop is CASRIRTGALSSYNSPLHF. The CDR3 DNA follows: TGTGCCAGCAGAATAAGGACAGGGGCCCTGAGCTCCTATAATTCACCCCTCCACTTT.

This sequence joins TRBV5-6 and TRBJ1-3, with D maybe TRBD1 (5 bases). Deletions cut 4 bases from V and 4 bases from J, with 12 bases between. This CDR3 spans 14 amino acids. Germline V gene sequence: CDR1 SGHDT, CDR2 YYEEEE. The CDR3 reads CASSRRTPGNTIYF. In DNA, the CDR3 is TGTGCCAGCAGCCGTCGGACACCCGGAAACACCATATATTTT.

The chain has TRBV6-5 and TRBJ1-6; D uncertain. V lost 6 bases, J lost 0 bases, and 3 bases lay in between. This CDR3 has 13 amino acids. The germline V gene encodes CDR1 MNHEY and CDR2 SVGAGI. The DNA of the CDR3 is TGTGCCAGCAGGGACTCCTATAATTCACCCCTCCACTTT. Its translation is CASRDSYNSPLHF.

The CDR3 loop reads CASSLGGEDRSYEQYF. The CDR3 DNA sequence: TGCGCCAGCAGCTTGGGAGGGGAGGACCGCTCCTACGAGCAGTACTTC. This rearrangement joins TRBV5-1 to TRBJ2-7; D perhaps matches TRBD2 (6 bases). V was clipped by 0 bases and J by 0 bases, with 13 bases between them. This CDR3 contains 16 residues. Germline-derived CDR1 and CDR2 are SGHRS and YFSETQ.

This sequence joins TRBV3-1 (or the pseudogene TRBV3-2) and TRBJ2-5, with TRBD2 as a possible D gene (5 bases). CDR1 and CDR2 (germline): LGHDT, YNNKEL (reference sequence). V lost 1 base to trimming and J lost 7 bases, with 10 bases between them. The CDR3 spans 13 residues. As DNA, the CDR3 is TGTGCCAGCAGCCAAGTGCTAGCCGGGACCCAGTACTTC. Its translation is CASSQVLAGTQYF.

The chain joins TRBV2 to TRBJ2-5, with 10 bases that match TRBD2. The CDR3 runs to 14 residues. From germline, CDR1 is SNHLY and CDR2 FYNNEI. V shed 5 bases and J 4 bases; nucleotides not matched to a gene: 4. DNA of the CDR3: TGTGCCAGCAGTAAGGCTAGCGGGGGAGAGACCCAGTACTTC. It encodes CASSKASGGETQYF.

The gene calls are TRBV6-2 or TRBV6-3 and TRBJ1-5; D is ambiguous. Germline values: CDR1 MNHEY, CDR2 SVGEGT. The V and J ends lost 2 bases and 4 bases respectively, with 12 bases between them. There are 15 residues in the CDR3. The CDR3 DNA sequence: TGTGCCAGCAGTTACCCTGGGGTTGGGAATCAGCCCCAGCATTTT. This sequence encodes CASSYPGVGNQPQHF.

The chain is built from TRBV10-3 and TRBJ2-2, with TRBD1 identical over 7 bases. The CDR3 covers 15 residues. Germline loops: CDR1 ENHRY, CDR2 SYGVKD. V lost 6 bases to trimming and J lost 6 bases; unmatched junction nucleotides: 10. CDR3 DNA: TGTGCCATCAGACCGGGACCCCAGGGGGCCGGGGAGCTGTTTTTT. Its translation is CAIRPGPQGAGELFF.

For the CDR3, the DNA is TGTGCCAGCATCCTTCACGAGGTAGCTTTCTTT. This sequence encodes CASILHEVAFF. The chain employs TRBV5-6 and TRBJ1-1; no firm D call. This CDR3 spans 11 amino acids. The V gene lost 6 bases and the J gene lost 10 bases, with 13 bases spanning the gap. Germline lookup yields CDR1 SGHDT and CDR2 YYEEEE.

The chain couples TRBV11-2 to TRBJ2-7, with TRBD1 matching over 7 bases. The CDR3 has 17 residues. Germline loops: CDR1 SGHAT, CDR2 FQNNGV. J was trimmed by 4 bases and V by 3 bases; bases with no gene match: 15. The CDR3 is CASSLGTDPHPYYEQYF. In nucleotides, the CDR3 is TGTGCCAGCAGCTTGGGGACAGACCCTCACCCGTATTACGAGCAGTACTTC. Based on the CDR3 plus reference TRBV11-2 and TRBJ2-7, the full variable domain is EAGVAQSPRYKIIEKRQSVAFWCNPISGHATLYWYQQILGQGPKLLIQFQNNGVVDDSQLPKDRFSAERLKGVDSTLKIQPAKLEDSAVYLCASSLGTDPHPYYEQYFGPGTRLTVT.

The V and J genes are TRBV5-4 and TRBJ1-2; D is undetermined. Between the trimmed V and J ends, which lost 0 bases and 8 bases, there was a span of 17 bases. CDR3 size: 15 residues. CDR1 is SGHNT, CDR2 YYREEE, per germline (reference sequence). For the CDR3, the DNA is TGTGCCAGCAGCTTGGCCCGGGGATCAATGGGAGGCTACACCTTC. It codes for CASSLARGSMGGYTF.

The chain joins TRBV19 to TRBJ2-2; 10 bases match TRBD1. The CDR3 consists of 15 residues. CDR1 and CDR2 (germline): LNHDA, SQIVND (reference sequence). J gave up 5 bases and V 7 bases, and 7 bases lay outside the gene matches. The CDR3 bases are TGTGCCAGTATGGTCAGGACAGGGGGGACCGGGGAGCTGTTTTTT. It codes for CASMVRTGGTGELFF.

The CDR3 is CASSPPLRGADYGYTF. The CDR3 DNA is TGTGCCAGCAGTCCACCCCTCCGCGGGGCAGACTATGGCTACACCTTC. V is TRBV28 and J is TRBJ1-2; TRBD1 is a possible D gene (5 bases). The CDR3 runs 16 residues. In germline, CDR1 is MDHEN, CDR2 SYDVKM. The V gene lost 5 bases and the J gene lost 3 bases, with 19 bases spanning the gap.

V gene TRBV11-2 combines with J gene TRBJ2-1; D might be TRBD2 (7 bases). V lost 1 base and J lost 0, with 16 bases in between. CDR3 length: 18 residues. The germline V gene encodes CDR1 SGHAT and CDR2 FQNNGV. As DNA, the CDR3 is TGTGCCAGCAGCTTAGCGGGGGGCCGCGCCAGCTCCTACAATGAGCAGTTCTTC. This encodes CASSLAGGRASSYNEQFF.

This clone appeared once. The chain is built from TRBV5-1 and TRBJ1-6, with no clear D. V dropped 0 bases and J dropped 8 bases, with 3 bases sitting between them. The V gene's germline CDR1 is SGHRS and CDR2 YFSETQ. The CDR3 runs to 12 residues. CDR3 sequence: CASSLDDSPLHF. The CDR3 bases are TGCGCCAGCAGCTTGGATGATTCACCCCTCCACTTT.

The rearrangement uses TRBV12-3 or TRBV12-4 and TRBJ1-1; D call uncertain. This CDR3 spans 13 amino acids. Between the trimmed V and J ends, which lost 6 bases and 11 bases, there was a span of 19 bases. As DNA, the CDR3 is TGTGCCAGCAGGCCTCCGCCTTCGGGGTCGGCTTTCTTT. The encoded protein is CASRPPPSGSAFF.

This chain connects TRBV3-1 (or the pseudogene TRBV3-2) to TRBJ2-7, with 10 bases identical to TRBD2. The CDR3 totals 15 residues. The ends lost 4 bases at V and 0 bases at J; junction bases unmatched: 3. The germline V gene encodes CDR1 LGHDT and CDR2 YNNKEL (reference sequence). The CDR3 protein is CASSLSSGSSYEQYF. DNA of the CDR3: TGTGCCAGCAGCCTATCTAGCGGGAGCTCCTACGAGCAGTACTTC.

This clone was counted once. The chain's CDR3 is CASSLFGQGSNEQYF. The DNA for the CDR3 is TGTGCCAGCAGCTTGTTTGGACAGGGCTCTAACGAGCAGTACTTC. The chain is built from TRBV5-6 and TRBJ2-7, with 8 positions matching TRBD1. CDR3 length equals 15 residues. Losses at the gene ends were 1 base for V and 5 bases for J; bases not matched to a gene: 8. Per the germline V gene, CDR1 is SGHDT and CDR2 is YYEEEE.

V gene TRBV6-1 combines with J gene TRBJ1-4; D ambiguous. Per the germline V gene, CDR1 is MNHNS and CDR2 is SASEGT. There are 14 residues in the CDR3. Between the trimmed V and J ends, which lost 3 bases and 5 bases, there was a span of 10 bases. CDR3 residues: CASSESGPNEKLFF. In nucleotides, the CDR3 is TGTGCCAGCAGTGAGTCGGGCCCAAATGAAAAACTGTTTTTT.

This clone occurred once. The chain has TRBV28 and TRBJ1-2; weak D call: TRBD1 (5 bases). The germline V gene encodes CDR1 MDHEN and CDR2 SYDVKM. The CDR3 has 14 residues. Deletions cut 3 bases from V and 4 bases from J, with 12 bases between. The CDR3 is CASSFLGDSYGYTF. CDR3 sequence (DNA): TGTGCCAGCAGTTTCCTGGGGGATTCCTATGGCTACACCTTC.

This clone appeared a single time. V and J are TRBV14 and TRBJ2-7, with D tentatively TRBD1 (6 bases). V was pared by 4 bases and J by 3 bases, with 13 bases between. This CDR3 has 14 amino acids. CDR1 and CDR2 (germline): SGHDN, FVKESK. This CDR3 is CASSPRDKLYEQYF. CDR3 DNA sequence: TGTGCCAGCAGCCCCCGGGACAAGCTCTACGAGCAGTACTTC.

The CDR3: CASSLGQAYQETQYF. As DNA, the CDR3 is TGTGCCAGCAGCTTAGGGCAGGCCTATCAAGAGACCCAGTACTTC. The chain couples TRBV11-3 to TRBJ2-5; unclear D gene. The CDR3 covers 15 residues. Looked up from germline, CDR1 is SGHNT and CDR2 is YENEEA. The V end was cut by 1 base, the J end by 2 bases, with 11 bases between. Based on the CDR3 plus reference TRBV11-3 and TRBJ2-5, the full variable domain is EAGVVQSPRYKIIEKKQPVAFWCNPISGHNTLYWYLQNLGQGPELLIRYENEEAVDDSQLPKDRFSAERLKGVDSTLKIQPAELGDSAVYLCASSLGQAYQETQYFGPGTRLLVL.